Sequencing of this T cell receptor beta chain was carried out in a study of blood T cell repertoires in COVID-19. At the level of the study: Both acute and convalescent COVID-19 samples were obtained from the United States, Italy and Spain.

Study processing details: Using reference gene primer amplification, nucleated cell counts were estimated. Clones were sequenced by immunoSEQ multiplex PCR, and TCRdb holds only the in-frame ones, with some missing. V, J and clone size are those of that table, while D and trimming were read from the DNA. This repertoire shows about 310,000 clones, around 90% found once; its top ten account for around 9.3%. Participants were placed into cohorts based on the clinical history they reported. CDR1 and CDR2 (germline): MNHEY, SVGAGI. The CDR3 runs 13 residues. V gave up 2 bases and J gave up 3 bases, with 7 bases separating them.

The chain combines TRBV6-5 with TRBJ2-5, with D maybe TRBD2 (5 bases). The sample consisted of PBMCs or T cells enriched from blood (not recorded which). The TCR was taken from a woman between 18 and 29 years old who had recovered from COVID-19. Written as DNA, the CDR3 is TGTGCCAGCAGTTACCGGGGTAAAGAGACCCAGTACTTC. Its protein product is CASSYRGKETQYF.